This T cell receptor beta chain is drawn from a study of T cells in narcolepsy. Data came from immunoSEQ multiplex PCR; TCRdb stores just in-frame clones and leaves some out. The sample yields approximately 28,000 clones, 70% to 85% seen once. This clone was recorded only once. The sample comprised memory (CD45RA-) CD4+ T cells from blood. The TCR sequence derives from a human donor in good health.

The CDR3 nucleotides read TGTGCCAGCAGCTCCGGGGCCAACAATGAGCAGTTCTTC. Amino acids: CASSSGANNEQFF. This chain connects TRBV7-3 to TRBJ2-1; possibly TRBD1 or TRBD2 for D (5 bases each). Germline lookup yields CDR1 SGHTA and CDR2 FQGTGA. This CDR3 is built from 13 residues. Between the trimmed V and J ends, which lost 4 bases and 5 bases, there was a span of 9 bases.